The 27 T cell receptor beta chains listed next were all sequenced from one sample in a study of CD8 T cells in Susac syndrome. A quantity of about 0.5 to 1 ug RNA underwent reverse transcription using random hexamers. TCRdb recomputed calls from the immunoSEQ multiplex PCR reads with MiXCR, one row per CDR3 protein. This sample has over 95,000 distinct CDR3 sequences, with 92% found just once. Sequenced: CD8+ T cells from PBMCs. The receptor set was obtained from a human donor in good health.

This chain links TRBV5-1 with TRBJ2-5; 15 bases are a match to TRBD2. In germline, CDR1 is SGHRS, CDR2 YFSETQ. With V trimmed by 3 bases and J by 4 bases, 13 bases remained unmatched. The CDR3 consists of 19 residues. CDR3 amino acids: CASSSGLAGGVAGRETQYF. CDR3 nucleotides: TGCGCCAGCAGCTCCGGACTAGCGGGGGGGGTTGCCGGTCGAGAGACCCAGTACTTC.

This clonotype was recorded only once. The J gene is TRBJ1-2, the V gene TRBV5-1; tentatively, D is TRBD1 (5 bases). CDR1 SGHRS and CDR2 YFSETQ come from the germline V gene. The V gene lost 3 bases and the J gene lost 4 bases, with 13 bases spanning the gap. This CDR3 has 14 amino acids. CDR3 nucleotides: TGCGCCAGCAGCTCGGGGAAGGGGAGCTATGGCTACACCTTC. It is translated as CASSSGKGSYGYTF.

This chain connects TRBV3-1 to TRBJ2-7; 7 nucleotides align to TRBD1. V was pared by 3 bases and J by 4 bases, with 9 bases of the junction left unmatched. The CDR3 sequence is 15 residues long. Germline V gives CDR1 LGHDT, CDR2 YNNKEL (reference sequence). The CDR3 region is CASSHTRQGSYEQYF. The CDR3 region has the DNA TGTGCCAGCAGCCACACCCGACAGGGAAGTTACGAGCAGTACTTC.

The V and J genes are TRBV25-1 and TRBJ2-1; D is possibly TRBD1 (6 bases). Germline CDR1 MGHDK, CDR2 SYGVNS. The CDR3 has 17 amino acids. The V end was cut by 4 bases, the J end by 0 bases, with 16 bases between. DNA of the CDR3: TGTGCCAGCAGTGGGTCCTTAACAGGGAGCTCCTACAATGAGCAGTTCTTC. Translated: CASSGSLTGSSYNEQFF.

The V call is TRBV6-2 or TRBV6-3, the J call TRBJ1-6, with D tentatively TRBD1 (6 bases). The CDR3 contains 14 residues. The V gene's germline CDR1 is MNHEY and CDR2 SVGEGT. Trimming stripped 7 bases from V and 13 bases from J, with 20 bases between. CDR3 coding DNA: TGTGCCAGCACCCCGGGCCAGGGGAGGCCCCCCCTCCACTTT. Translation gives CASTPGQGRPPLHF.

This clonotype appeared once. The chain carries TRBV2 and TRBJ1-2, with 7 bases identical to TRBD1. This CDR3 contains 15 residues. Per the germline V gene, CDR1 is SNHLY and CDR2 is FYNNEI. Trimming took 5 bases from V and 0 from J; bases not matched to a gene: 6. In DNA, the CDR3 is TGTGCCAGCAGTCCACCACAGGGGTCTAACTATGGCTACACCTTC. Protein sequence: CASSPPQGSNYGYTF.

The CDR3 loop is CASSTPTNEKLFF. The CDR3 coding sequence is TGTGCCAGCAGTACCCCAACTAATGAAAAACTGTTTTTT. The gene calls are TRBV27 and TRBJ1-4; D gene uncertain. This CDR3 contains 13 residues. The ends were cut back, 5 bases at V and 0 bases at J, with 4 bases in the middle. The germline gives CDR1 MNHEY, CDR2 SMNVEV (reference sequence). Combining the CDR3 with reference TRBV27 and TRBJ1-4 gives the whole variable domain EAQVTQNPRYLITVTGKKLTVTCSQNMNHEYMSWYRQDPGLGLRQIYYSMNVEVTDKGDVPEGYKVSRKEKRNFPLILESPSPNQTSLYFCASSTPTNEKLFFGSGTQLSVL.

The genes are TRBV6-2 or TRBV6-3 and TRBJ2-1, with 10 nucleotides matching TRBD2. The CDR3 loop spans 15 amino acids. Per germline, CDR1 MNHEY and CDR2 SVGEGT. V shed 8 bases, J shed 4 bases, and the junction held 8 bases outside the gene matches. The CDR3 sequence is CASARTSGPYNEQFF. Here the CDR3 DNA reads TGTGCCAGCGCCAGGACTAGCGGCCCATACAATGAGCAGTTCTTC.

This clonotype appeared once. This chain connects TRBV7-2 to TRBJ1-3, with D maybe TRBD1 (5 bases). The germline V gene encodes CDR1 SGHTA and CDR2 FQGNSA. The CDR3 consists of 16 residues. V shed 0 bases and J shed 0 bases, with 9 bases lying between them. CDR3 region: CASSLAQGFSGNTIYF. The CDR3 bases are TGTGCCAGCAGCTTAGCCCAGGGCTTCTCTGGAAACACCATATATTTT.

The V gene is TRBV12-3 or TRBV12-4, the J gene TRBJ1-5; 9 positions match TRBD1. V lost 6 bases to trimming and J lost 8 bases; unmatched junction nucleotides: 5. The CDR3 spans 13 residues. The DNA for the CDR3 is TGTGCCAGCAGCCTGGACAGGGGAAAGCCCCAGCATTTT. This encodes CASSLDRGKPQHF.

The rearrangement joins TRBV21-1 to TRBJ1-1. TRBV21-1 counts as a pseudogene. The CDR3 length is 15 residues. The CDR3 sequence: CARSGPSLIVTEAFF. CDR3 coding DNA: TGTGCCAGATCGGGACCCTCCCTGATCGTCACTGAAGCTTTCTTT.

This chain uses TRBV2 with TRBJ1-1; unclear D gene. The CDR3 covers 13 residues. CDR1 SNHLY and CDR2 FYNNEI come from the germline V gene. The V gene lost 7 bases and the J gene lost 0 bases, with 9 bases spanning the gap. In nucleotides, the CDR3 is TGTGCCAGCATGCGCGACTTGAACACTGAAGCTTTCTTT. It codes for CASMRDLNTEAFF.

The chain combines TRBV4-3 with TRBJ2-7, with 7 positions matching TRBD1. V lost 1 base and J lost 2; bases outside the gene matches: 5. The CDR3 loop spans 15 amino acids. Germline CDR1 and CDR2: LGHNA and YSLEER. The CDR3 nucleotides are TGCGCCAGCAGCCAAGGACAGGGACCAACCTACGAGCAGTACTTC. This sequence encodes CASSQGQGPTYEQYF.

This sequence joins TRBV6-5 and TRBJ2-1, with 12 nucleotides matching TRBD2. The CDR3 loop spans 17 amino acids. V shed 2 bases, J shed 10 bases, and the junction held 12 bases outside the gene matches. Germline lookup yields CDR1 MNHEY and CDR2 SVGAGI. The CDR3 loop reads CASSYPLSSGGAAEQFF. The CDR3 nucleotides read TGTGCCAGCAGTTACCCGCTCTCTAGCGGGGGGGCGGCCGAGCAGTTCTTC.

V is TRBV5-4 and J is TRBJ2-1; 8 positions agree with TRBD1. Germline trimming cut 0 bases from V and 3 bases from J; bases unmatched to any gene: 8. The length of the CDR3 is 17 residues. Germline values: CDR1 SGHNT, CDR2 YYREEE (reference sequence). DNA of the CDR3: TGTGCCAGCAGCTTGGTACCGACAGGGGTGGGCTACAATGAGCAGTTCTTC. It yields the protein CASSLVPTGVGYNEQFF.

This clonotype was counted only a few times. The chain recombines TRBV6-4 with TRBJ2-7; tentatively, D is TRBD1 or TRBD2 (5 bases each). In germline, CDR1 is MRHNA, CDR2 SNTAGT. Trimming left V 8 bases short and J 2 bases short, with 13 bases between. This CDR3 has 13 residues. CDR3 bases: TGTGCCAGCGGGGGTGGCTCGACCTACGAGCAGTACTTC. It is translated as CASGGGSTYEQYF.

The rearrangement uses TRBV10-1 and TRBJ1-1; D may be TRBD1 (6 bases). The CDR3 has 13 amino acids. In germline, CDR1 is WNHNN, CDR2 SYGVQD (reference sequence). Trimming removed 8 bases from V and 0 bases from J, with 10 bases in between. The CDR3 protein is CASSRDMNTEAFF. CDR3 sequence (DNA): TGCGCCAGCTCCCGGGACATGAACACTGAAGCTTTCTTT.

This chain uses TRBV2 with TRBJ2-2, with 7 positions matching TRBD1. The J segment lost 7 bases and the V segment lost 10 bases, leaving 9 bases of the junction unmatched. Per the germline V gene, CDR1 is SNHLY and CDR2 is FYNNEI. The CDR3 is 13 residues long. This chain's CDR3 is CATLKGAGGELFF. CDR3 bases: TGTGCCACCCTCAAGGGGGCGGGCGGGGAGCTGTTTTTT.

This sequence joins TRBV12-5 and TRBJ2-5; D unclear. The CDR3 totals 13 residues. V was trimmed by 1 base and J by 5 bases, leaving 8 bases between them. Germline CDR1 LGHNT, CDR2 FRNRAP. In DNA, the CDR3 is TGTGCTAGTGGTTTGGGTCGTCTGGAGACCCAGTACTTC. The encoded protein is CASGLGRLETQYF.

The CDR3 DNA follows: TGTGCCAGCAGCAGCGGGGGGCCTGACGGGGAGCTGTTTTTT. This encodes CASSSGGPDGELFF. The rearrangement joins TRBV7-3 to TRBJ2-2; TRBD2 agrees at 9 bases. The CDR3 length is 14 residues. V lost 5 bases and J lost 7; bases outside the gene matches: 5. Per the germline V gene, CDR1 is SGHTA and CDR2 is FQGTGA.

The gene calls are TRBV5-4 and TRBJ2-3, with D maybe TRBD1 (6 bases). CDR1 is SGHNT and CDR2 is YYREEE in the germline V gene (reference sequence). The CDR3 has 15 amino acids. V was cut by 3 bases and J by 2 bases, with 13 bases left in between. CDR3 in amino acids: CASSSSGAATDTQYF. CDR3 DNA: TGTGCCAGCAGCTCCTCAGGGGCGGCCACAGATACGCAGTATTTT.

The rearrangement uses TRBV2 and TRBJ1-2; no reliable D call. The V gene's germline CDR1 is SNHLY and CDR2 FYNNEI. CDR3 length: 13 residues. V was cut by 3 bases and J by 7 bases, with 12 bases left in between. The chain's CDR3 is CASSDGTAGGYTF. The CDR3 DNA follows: TGTGCCAGCAGTGACGGAACAGCTGGTGGCTACACCTTC.

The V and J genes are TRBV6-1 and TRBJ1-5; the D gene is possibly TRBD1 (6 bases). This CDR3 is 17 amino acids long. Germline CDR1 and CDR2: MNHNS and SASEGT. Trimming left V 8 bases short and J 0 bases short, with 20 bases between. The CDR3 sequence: CASGPRSRGYSNQPQHF. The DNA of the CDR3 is TGTGCCAGCGGCCCCCGTTCCAGGGGTTATAGCAATCAGCCCCAGCATTTT.

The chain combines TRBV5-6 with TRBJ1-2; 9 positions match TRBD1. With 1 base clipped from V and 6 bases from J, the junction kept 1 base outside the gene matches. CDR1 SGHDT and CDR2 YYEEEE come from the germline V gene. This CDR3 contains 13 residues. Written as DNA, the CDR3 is TGTGCCAGCAGCTTGAGACAGGGGGATGGCTACACCTTC. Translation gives CASSLRQGDGYTF.

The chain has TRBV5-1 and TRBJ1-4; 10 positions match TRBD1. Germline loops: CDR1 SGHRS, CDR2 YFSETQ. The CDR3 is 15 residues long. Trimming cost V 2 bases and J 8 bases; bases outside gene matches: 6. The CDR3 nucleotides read TGCGCCAGCAGCTTTTTCGGACAGGGGGAAGAAAAACTGTTTTTT. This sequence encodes CASSFFGQGEEKLFF.

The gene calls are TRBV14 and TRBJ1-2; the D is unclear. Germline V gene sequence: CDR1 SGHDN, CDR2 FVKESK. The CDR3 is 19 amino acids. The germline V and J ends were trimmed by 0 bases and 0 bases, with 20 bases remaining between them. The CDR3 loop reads CASSQERNSPLLANYGYTF. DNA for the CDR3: TGTGCCAGCAGCCAAGAAAGGAATTCACCCCTCCTAGCTAACTATGGCTACACCTTC. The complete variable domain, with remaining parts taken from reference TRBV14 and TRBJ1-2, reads EAGVTQFPSHSVIEKGQTVTLRCDPISGHDNLYWYRRVMGKEIKFLLHFVKESKQDESGMPNNRFLAERTGGTYSTLKVQPAELEDSGVYFCASSQERNSPLLANYGYTFGSGTRLTVV.

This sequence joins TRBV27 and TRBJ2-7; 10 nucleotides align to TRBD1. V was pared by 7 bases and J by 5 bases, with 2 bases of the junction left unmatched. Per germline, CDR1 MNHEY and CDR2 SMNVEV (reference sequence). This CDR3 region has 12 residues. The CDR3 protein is CASKGQGHEQYF. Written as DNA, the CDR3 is TGTGCCAGCAAGGGACAGGGGCACGAGCAGTACTTC.